This TCR beta chain is from a study of T cell responses to AZD1222 COVID-19 vaccine. Study information: Analysis merged second doses at about 4 or about 12 weeks.

With regard to this clone: Its target is not known.

Study outcomes and limitations: The donor cohort was predominantly white British with a female majority, and clonal diversity may have been underestimated. Only after the peak T cell response were repertoires sampled.

Measured with immunoSEQ multiplex PCR; TCRdb has only the in-frame clones, and not every one. The sample has around 99,000 clones; 80% to 90% are singletons. This TCR was recovered from an adult in good health. The material sequenced was peripheral blood, taken on day 0 of AZD1222 vaccination.

CDR3 loop: CASSQGGGALVTEAFF. The CDR3 DNA follows: TGTGCCAGTAGTCAGGGAGGGGGGGCCCTGGTTACTGAAGCTTTCTTT. The chain joins TRBV19 to TRBJ1-1, with a tentative D call TRBD1 (6 bases). The CDR3 runs to 16 residues. Germline lookup yields CDR1 LNHDA and CDR2 SQIVND (reference sequence). With 5 bases removed from V and 5 bases from J, the gap between germline ends came to 21 bases.